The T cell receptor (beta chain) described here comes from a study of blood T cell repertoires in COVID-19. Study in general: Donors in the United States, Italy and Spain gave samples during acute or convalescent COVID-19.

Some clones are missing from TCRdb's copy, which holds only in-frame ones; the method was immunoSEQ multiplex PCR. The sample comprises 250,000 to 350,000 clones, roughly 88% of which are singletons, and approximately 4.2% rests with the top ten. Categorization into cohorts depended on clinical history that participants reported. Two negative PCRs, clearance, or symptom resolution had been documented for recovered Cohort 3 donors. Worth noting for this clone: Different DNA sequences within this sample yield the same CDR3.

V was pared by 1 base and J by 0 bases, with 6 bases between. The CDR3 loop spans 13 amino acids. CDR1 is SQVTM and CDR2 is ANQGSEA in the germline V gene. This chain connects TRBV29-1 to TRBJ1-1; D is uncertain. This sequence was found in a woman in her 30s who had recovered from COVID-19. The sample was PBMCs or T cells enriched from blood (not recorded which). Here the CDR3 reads CSVEVSMNTEAFF. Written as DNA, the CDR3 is TGCAGCGTTGAAGTGAGCATGAACACTGAAGCTTTCTTT.